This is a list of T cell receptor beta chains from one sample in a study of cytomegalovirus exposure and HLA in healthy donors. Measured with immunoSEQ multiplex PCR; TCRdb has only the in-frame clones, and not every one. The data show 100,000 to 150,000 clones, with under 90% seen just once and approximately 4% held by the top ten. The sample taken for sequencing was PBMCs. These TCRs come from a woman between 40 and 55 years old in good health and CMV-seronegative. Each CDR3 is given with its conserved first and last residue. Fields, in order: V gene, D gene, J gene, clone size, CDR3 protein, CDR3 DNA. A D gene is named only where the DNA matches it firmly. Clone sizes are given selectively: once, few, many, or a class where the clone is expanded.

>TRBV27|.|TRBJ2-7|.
CASSLTAGYSYEQYF
TGTGCCAGCAGTTTAACGGCGGGCTACTCCTACGAGCAGTACTTC
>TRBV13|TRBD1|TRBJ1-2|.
CASSLKGQPYGYTF
TGTGCCAGCAGCTTAAAGGGACAGCCCTATGGCTACACCTTC
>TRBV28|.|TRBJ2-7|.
CATLSGRGHEQYF
TGTGCCACCCTAAGTGGCAGGGGCCACGAGCAGTACTTC
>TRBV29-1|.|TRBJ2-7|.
CSVETRFYEQYF
TGCAGCGTTGAAACGCGCTTCTACGAGCAGTACTTC
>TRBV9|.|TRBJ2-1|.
CASSEREGQSIEQFF
TGTGCCAGCAGCGAGCGAGAAGGACAGTCGATTGAGCAGTTCTTC
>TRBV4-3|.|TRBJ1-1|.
CASSQDWGGTEAFF
TGCGCCAGCAGCCAAGATTGGGGGGGCACTGAAGCTTTCTTT
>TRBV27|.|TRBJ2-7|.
CASSSPTGFLGYEQYF
TGTGCCAGCAGTTCCCCCACAGGGTTTCTTGGCTACGAGCAGTACTTC
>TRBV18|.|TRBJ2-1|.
CASSPLGANEQFF
TGTGCCAGCTCACCATTGGGGGCTAATGAGCAGTTCTTC
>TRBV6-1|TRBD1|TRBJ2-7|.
CASRSSGTGSYEQYF
TGTGCCAGCAGGAGCTCCGGGACAGGGTCCTACGAGCAGTACTTC
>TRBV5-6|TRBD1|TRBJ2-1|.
CASRDRGGGSSYNEQFF
TGTGCCAGCAGAGACAGGGGTGGTGGGAGCTCCTACAATGAGCAGTTCTTC
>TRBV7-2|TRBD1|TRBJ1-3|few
CASSKSQGAGNTIYF
TGTGCCAGCAGCAAGTCACAGGGGGCTGGAAACACCATATATTTT
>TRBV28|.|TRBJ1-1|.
CASDKGVGFTEAFF
TGTGCCAGCGATAAGGGGGTGGGGTTCACTGAAGCTTTCTTT
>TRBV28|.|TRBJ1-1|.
CASSSLWRVGTEAFF
TGTGCCAGCAGTTCCCTCTGGAGGGTTGGTACTGAAGCTTTCTTT
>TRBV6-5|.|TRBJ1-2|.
CASSYEYLGAGGYTF
TGTGCCAGCAGTTACGAGTATCTGGGGGCAGGCGGCTACACCTTC
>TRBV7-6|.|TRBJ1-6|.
CASSSRPGFYNSPLHF
TGTGCCAGCAGCTCACGCCCGGGTTTCTATAATTCACCCCTCCACTTT
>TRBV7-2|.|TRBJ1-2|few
CASSKDGIGGYTF
TGTGCCAGCAGTAAAGACGGTATCGGGGGCTACACCTTC
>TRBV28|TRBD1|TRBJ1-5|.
CASTGLQGMVPQHF
TGTGCCAGCACCGGACTACAGGGGATGGTGCCCCAGCATTTT
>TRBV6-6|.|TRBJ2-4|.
CASIAANHLYF
TGTGCCAGCATTGCCGCTAATCACCTATACTTC
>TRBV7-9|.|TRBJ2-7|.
CASSVGSYEQYF
TGTGCCAGCAGCGTCGGTTCGTACGAGCAGTACTTC
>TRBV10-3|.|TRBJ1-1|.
CAISGRVGQGTNTEAFF
TGTGCCATCAGTGGTAGGGTCGGGCAGGGGACGAACACTGAAGCTTTCTTT
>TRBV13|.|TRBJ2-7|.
CASSHAGPGDYEQYF
TGTGCCAGCAGCCATGCGGGCCCAGGGGACTACGAGCAGTACTTC
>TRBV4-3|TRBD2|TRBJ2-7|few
CASSPSLAGVKPYEQYF
TGCGCCAGCAGCCCCTCGCTAGCGGGAGTAAAGCCGTACGAGCAGTACTTC
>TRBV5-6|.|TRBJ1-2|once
CASSSGGDRRGYGYTF
TGTGCCAGCAGTTCTGGGGGCGACCGACGGGGCTATGGCTACACCTTC
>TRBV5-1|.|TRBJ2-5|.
CASSLGVGHPTQYF
TGCGCCAGCAGCTTGGGGGTGGGACACCCGACCCAGTACTTC
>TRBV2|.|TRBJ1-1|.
CASMGPVRAFF
TGTGCCAGCATGGGGCCAGTGAGGGCTTTCTTT
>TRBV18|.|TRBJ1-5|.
CASSRDSNQPQHF
TGTGCCAGCTCACGAGATAGCAATCAGCCCCAGCATTTT
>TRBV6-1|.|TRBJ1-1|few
CASSDSRNTEAFF
TGTGCCAGCAGTGATTCCAGGAACACTGAAGCTTTCTTT
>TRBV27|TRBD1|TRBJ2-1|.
CARSPTSGTGDNEQFF
TGTGCCCGCAGTCCAACATCAGGGACAGGGGATAATGAGCAGTTCTTC
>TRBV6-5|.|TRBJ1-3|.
CASSYSQGSGNTIYF
TGTGCCAGCAGTTACTCACAGGGCTCTGGAAACACCATATATTTT
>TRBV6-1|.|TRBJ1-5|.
CASSEPGQFGQPQHF
TGTGCCAGCAGTGAACCAGGACAGTTTGGGCAGCCCCAGCATTTT
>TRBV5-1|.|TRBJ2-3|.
CASSWSTRAERRADTQYF
TGCGCCAGCAGCTGGTCCACTAGAGCGGAAAGAAGAGCAGATACGCAGTATTTT
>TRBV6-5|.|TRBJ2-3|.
CASSLTLASDTQYF
TGTGCCAGCAGTTTGACCCTAGCGTCAGATACGCAGTATTTT